This TCR beta chain was captured in a study of blood T cell repertoires in COVID-19 (dated by TCRdb to between 2020 and 2021). As for the study more broadly: Samples from collaborators originated in the United States, Italy and Spain and spanned both the acute and convalescent phases of COVID-19. The material from the prospective study consisted of cDNA or gDNA derived from T cells, B-cell-depleted T cells, or PBMCs. Deeply sampled blood TCRbeta repertoires from subjects exposed to, actively infected with, or recovered from COVID-19 were included in the dataset. A freely available public database, intended as a resource for researchers studying the immune response to SARS-CoV-2, is where the repertoires were released. Samples came from the ongoing ImmuneRACE study (first 160 participants) plus 1,254 subjects from 6 global collaborators. Sample metadata almost always included a de-identified subject ID, COVID-19 status, age in years and sex. Where available, HLA class I and class II types were obtained from metadata supplied by the sample provider rather than from assay-based typing.

TCRbeta CDR3 regions were amplified from genomic DNA by means of the immunoSEQ Assay, a bias-controlled multiplex PCR. The original pipeline was this. Nucleated cell counts per sample were estimated from amplification of reference gene primers within the assay. To quantify the absolute abundance of each unique TCRbeta CDR3 rearrangement, sequence reads were collapsed and filtered. For each sample, productive Simpson clonality was calculated as the square root of Simpson's diversity index across productive rearrangements. TCRdb re-hosts the immuneACCESS table, in-frame sequences only. Its copies lack some clones; in the studies checked, an unresolved V gene accounts for under half of them, and the cause for the rest is not known. V and J calls and clone size are those listed in that table; D and trimming were worked out from the DNA. This sample holds about 180,000 clones; about 89% were observed only once. The ten biggest clones cover under 2% of the sample.

The paper's findings and limits, for the study overall: The amount of clinical and demographic metadata varied by source and participant and was provided uncurated.

A second Seattle source provided samples from volunteer blood donors who had recovered from COVID-19. The collaborating institutions used their own protocols to collect whole blood in K2EDTA tubes. Collaborator samples were shipped for TCRbeta analysis as frozen whole blood, isolated PBMCs, or DNA extracted from either sample type. CDR1 SGHTA and CDR2 FQGNSA are derived from the germline V gene. Trimming at the junction amounts to 1 base on V and 1 base on J, and the germline ends lie 7 bases apart. The CDR3 holds 14 amino acids from the cysteine to the phenylalanine. The CDR3 DNA has 42 bases and is translated from base 1. In the case of this clone: What this receptor recognizes is not known. Per-base quality was not reported, and no clone a single base away is much larger than it.

This TCR was sampled from a man aged 18 to 29 who had recovered from COVID-19. What was sequenced was peripheral blood. This sequence uses TRBV7-2 and TRBJ1-1; the D gene is possibly TRBD1, with 6 bases matching. The CDR3 has the sequence CASSLGQANTEAFF. In nucleotide form, the sequence is TGTGCCAGCAGCTTAGGACAGGCGAACACTGAAGCTTTCTTT.